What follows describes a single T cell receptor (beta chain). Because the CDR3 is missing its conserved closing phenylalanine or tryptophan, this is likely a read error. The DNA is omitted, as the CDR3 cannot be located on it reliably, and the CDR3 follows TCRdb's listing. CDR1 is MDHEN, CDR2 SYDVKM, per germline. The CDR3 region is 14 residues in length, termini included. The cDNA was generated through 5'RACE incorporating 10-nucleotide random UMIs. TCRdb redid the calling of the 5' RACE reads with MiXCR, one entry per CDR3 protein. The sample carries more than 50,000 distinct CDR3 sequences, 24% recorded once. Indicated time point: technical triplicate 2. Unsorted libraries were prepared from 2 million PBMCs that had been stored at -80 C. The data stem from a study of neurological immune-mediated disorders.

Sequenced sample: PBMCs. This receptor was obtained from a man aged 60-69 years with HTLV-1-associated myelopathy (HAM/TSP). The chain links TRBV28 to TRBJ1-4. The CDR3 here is CASSLMNVGEKLIL.